Listed below are T cell receptor beta chains from one sample, sequenced in a study of blood T cell repertoires in COVID-19. Repertoires were generated with immunoSEQ multiplex PCR, while TCRdb's copy carries only in-frame clones and drops some. The repertoire has nearly 200,000 clones, 89% of them found once; the top ten carry around 8%. The sample consisted of PBMCs or T cells enriched from blood (not recorded which). The receptors originated from a woman between 18 and 29 years old who had recovered from COVID-19. Each CDR3 is given with its conserved first and last residue. Fields, in order: CDR3 length, V gene, J gene, clone size, D gene, CDR3 DNA, CDR3 protein. D genes are given only for firm matches. Clone size is not always given. Where it is, it says once, few, many or a class for expanded clones.

>14|TRBV7-2|TRBJ2-7|few|.
TGTGCCAGCAGCTTAACTGCCCTAGACTACGAGCAGTACTTC
CASSLTALDYEQYF
>15|TRBV27|TRBJ2-7|.|.
TGTGCCAGCAGCTTTAACAGCGTTGGAGGCGACGAGCAGTACTTC
CASSFNSVGGDEQYF
>14|TRBV6-5|TRBJ1-5|.|.
TGTGCCAGCAGACGCGGGGGGGACCATCAGCCCCAGCATTTT
CASRRGGDHQPQHF
>14|TRBV18|TRBJ1-1|.|.
TGTGCCAGCTCACCTTCAGGCAAGAACACTGAAGCTTTCTTT
CASSPSGKNTEAFF
>16|TRBV4-2|TRBJ2-3|.|TRBD2
TGTGCCAGCAGCCCCACTATAGCGGGGGGCACAGATACGCAGTATTTT
CASSPTIAGGTDTQYF
>16|TRBV27|TRBJ1-6|.|.
TGTGCCAGCAGTTTAGAAGAGCCGGGACTGGGCGTACCCCTCCACTTT
CASSLEEPGLGVPLHF
>12|TRBV29-1|TRBJ1-2|.|TRBD1
TGCAGCGTCCTGGGGACAGGGAGTGGCTACACCTTC
CSVLGTGSGYTF
>15|TRBV19|TRBJ1-2|.|.
TGTGCCAGTAGTACACAGGGTTTAAGTAAAAATGGCTACACCTTC
CASSTQGLSKNGYTF
>14|TRBV5-1|TRBJ1-2|.|TRBD1
TGCGCCAGCAGCGATACAGGGGAGGCCTATGGCTACACCTTC
CASSDTGEAYGYTF
>14|TRBV5-6|TRBJ1-2|.|TRBD1
TGTGCCAGCAGCTTGGGACAGGGGGCGCATGGCTACACCTTC
CASSLGQGAHGYTF
>15|TRBV5-1|TRBJ2-2|.|.
TGCGCCAGCGAAGCGGACAGTTTAGGGGGCGGGGAGCTGTTTTTT
CASEADSLGGGELFF
>15|TRBV5-6|TRBJ1-1|once|TRBD1
TGTGCCAGCAGCACCAATCCGACAGGGGCGAATGAAGCTTTCTTT
CASSTNPTGANEAFF
>15|TRBV6-5|TRBJ2-3|.|TRBD2
TGTGCCAGCAGGCCGGGACTAGTGGGGGCAGATACGCAGTATTTT
CASRPGLVGADTQYF
>16|TRBV2|TRBJ2-5|.|TRBD2
TGTGCCAGCGAGGGACTAGCGGGGGGGCCGGGGGAGACCCAGTACTTC
CASEGLAGGPGETQYF
>13|TRBV30|TRBJ1-5|.|.
TGTGCCTGGAGTGATGGGGGGAATCAGCCCCAGCATTTT
CAWSDGGNQPQHF
>14|TRBV9|TRBJ1-2|.|.
TGTGCCAGCAGCCCTAGTCGGGGGTCCAATGGCTACACCTTC
CASSPSRGSNGYTF
>15|TRBV11-2|TRBJ1-1|.|.
TGTGCCAGCAGCTTGACAAACAGGCCTAGTACTGAAGCTTTCTTT
CASSLTNRPSTEAFF
>15|TRBV6-2/TRBV6-3|TRBJ1-5|.|TRBD1
TGTGCCAGCAGCGTACAGGGGGCCGGCAATCAGCCCCAGCATTTT
CASSVQGAGNQPQHF
>15|TRBV27|TRBJ1-4|.|TRBD1
TGTGCCACCAAAAGCCTTGGGACAGGGAATGAAAAACTGTTTTTT
CATKSLGTGNEKLFF
>16|TRBV7-2|TRBJ2-5|.|.
TGTGCCAGCAGCCCCCCAGCACGGGGGTACCGGGAGACCCAGTACTTC
CASSPPARGYRETQYF
>13|TRBV2|TRBJ1-1|.|.
TGTGCCAGCAGTGACTTAGCGAACACTGAAGCTTTCTTT
CASSDLANTEAFF
>16|TRBV3-1/TRBV3-2|TRBJ2-3|.|.
TGTGCCAGCAGCCAATGGGGGGGCCGAGGCACAGATACGCAGTATTTT
CASSQWGGRGTDTQYF
>16|TRBV19|TRBJ2-2|.|.
TGTGCCAGTAGTATAGATCTATGGCAGGGGACCGGGGAGCTGTTTTTT
CASSIDLWQGTGELFF
>15|TRBV28|TRBJ2-4|.|.
TGTGCCAGCAGTCCGTCCCTGTTACAGGGAAACATTCAGTACTTC
CASSPSLLQGNIQYF
>16|TRBV5-5|TRBJ1-4|.|.
TGTGCCAGCAGCTTGAGGGGGGGTGGAACTAATGAAAAACTGTTTTTT
CASSLRGGGTNEKLFF
>16|TRBV11-3|TRBJ1-4|.|TRBD1
TGTGCCAGCAGCCCCTGGGACAGGTCAACTAATGAAAAACTGTTTTTT
CASSPWDRSTNEKLFF
>10|TRBV20-1|TRBJ2-1|.|.
TGCAGTGCTTGGGCCCATGAGCAGTTCTTC
CSAWAHEQFF
>15|TRBV4-2|TRBJ1-4|.|.
TGTGCCAGCAGCCAAGACAGGGTGACTAATGAAAAACTGTTTTTT
CASSQDRVTNEKLFF
>15|TRBV27|TRBJ1-1|.|TRBD1
TGTGCCAGCAGTTTAGATCGACAGGGACGCACTGAAGCTTTCTTT
CASSLDRQGRTEAFF
>13|TRBV25-1|TRBJ2-5|.|TRBD1
TGTGCCAGCCGAGACAGGGGGTGGGAGACCCAGTACTTC
CASRDRGWETQYF
>14|TRBV7-3|TRBJ1-6|.|.
TGTGCCAGCAGCTTAAATTCTTATAATTCACCCCTCCACTTT
CASSLNSYNSPLHF
>13|TRBV6-5|TRBJ2-3|.|.
TGTGCCAGCACTAGAGCACCCACAGATACGCAGTATTTT
CASTRAPTDTQYF
>15|TRBV9|TRBJ1-3|.|.
TGTGCCAGCAGCCCAACCGGGAACTCTGGAAACACCATATATTTT
CASSPTGNSGNTIYF
>11|TRBV29-1|TRBJ1-1|.|.
TGCAGCGTCCTCGAGTTTCCTGAAGCTTTCTTT
CSVLEFPEAFF
>15|TRBV9|TRBJ2-7|.|TRBD1
TGTGCCAGCAGCGTAGGGGTGGGACAGCCCTACGAGCAGTACTTC
CASSVGVGQPYEQYF
>16|TRBV6-1|TRBJ1-1|.|.
TGTGCCAGCAGTGAAGCAAGGGAGGGAACAGGTCCTGAAGCTTTCTTT
CASSEAREGTGPEAFF
>12|TRBV13|TRBJ2-1|.|.
TGTGCCAGCAGCGCCGAGCGGAATGAGCAGTTCTTC
CASSAERNEQFF
>16|TRBV4-1|TRBJ1-3|.|.
TGCGCCAGCAGCCGAGACACTTCTAACTCTGGAAACACCATATATTTT
CASSRDTSNSGNTIYF
>17|TRBV7-2|TRBJ2-2|.|TRBD2
TGTGCCAGCAGCTTAGTCCCTAGCGGGGGGGCCAGAGGGGAGCTGTTTTTT
CASSLVPSGGARGELFF
>12|TRBV7-9|TRBJ2-7|once|.
TGTGCCAGCAGCTTGCGGGGATACGAGCAGTACTTC
CASSLRGYEQYF
>13|TRBV5-5|TRBJ1-2|.|TRBD1
TGTGCCAGCAGCTTGGGGACAGGGGAAGGCTACACCTTC
CASSLGTGEGYTF
>15|TRBV10-3|TRBJ1-2|.|.
TGTGCCATCAGTGAGTCAAGGGGAACTAACTATGGCTACACCTTC
CAISESRGTNYGYTF
>19|TRBV27|TRBJ2-3|once|.
TGTGCCAGCAGACCCCTTGGGGTCCAGGGGTTATCTAGCACAGATACGCAGTATTTT
CASRPLGVQGLSSTDTQYF
>15|TRBV10-3|TRBJ2-1|.|TRBD2
TGTGCCATCAGTCACCCTAGCGGGGGGGCCCATGAGCAGTTCTTC
CAISHPSGGAHEQFF
>16|TRBV20-1|TRBJ2-1|.|TRBD1
TGCAGTGCTAGTCGGTCGGACAGGGTACTGTTCGGTGAGCAGTTCTTC
CSASRSDRVLFGEQFF
>15|TRBV5-4|TRBJ1-2|.|TRBD1
TGTGCCAGCAGCGCCGAAAGGGGGCAGAGCTATGGCTACACCTTC
CASSAERGQSYGYTF
>12|TRBV28|TRBJ1-1|.|.
TGTGCCAGCACCCCCCAGGGGACTGAAGCTTTCTTT
CASTPQGTEAFF
>17|TRBV10-3|TRBJ1-2|.|TRBD1
TGTGCCATCAGTGAGTCGATAAGGGAGCAGGGGGCGTTTGGCTACACCTTC
CAISESIREQGAFGYTF
>15|TRBV5-5|TRBJ2-7|.|TRBD1
TGTGCCAGCAGCGAGCACCATGGACAGGGCTACGAGCAGTACTTC
CASSEHHGQGYEQYF